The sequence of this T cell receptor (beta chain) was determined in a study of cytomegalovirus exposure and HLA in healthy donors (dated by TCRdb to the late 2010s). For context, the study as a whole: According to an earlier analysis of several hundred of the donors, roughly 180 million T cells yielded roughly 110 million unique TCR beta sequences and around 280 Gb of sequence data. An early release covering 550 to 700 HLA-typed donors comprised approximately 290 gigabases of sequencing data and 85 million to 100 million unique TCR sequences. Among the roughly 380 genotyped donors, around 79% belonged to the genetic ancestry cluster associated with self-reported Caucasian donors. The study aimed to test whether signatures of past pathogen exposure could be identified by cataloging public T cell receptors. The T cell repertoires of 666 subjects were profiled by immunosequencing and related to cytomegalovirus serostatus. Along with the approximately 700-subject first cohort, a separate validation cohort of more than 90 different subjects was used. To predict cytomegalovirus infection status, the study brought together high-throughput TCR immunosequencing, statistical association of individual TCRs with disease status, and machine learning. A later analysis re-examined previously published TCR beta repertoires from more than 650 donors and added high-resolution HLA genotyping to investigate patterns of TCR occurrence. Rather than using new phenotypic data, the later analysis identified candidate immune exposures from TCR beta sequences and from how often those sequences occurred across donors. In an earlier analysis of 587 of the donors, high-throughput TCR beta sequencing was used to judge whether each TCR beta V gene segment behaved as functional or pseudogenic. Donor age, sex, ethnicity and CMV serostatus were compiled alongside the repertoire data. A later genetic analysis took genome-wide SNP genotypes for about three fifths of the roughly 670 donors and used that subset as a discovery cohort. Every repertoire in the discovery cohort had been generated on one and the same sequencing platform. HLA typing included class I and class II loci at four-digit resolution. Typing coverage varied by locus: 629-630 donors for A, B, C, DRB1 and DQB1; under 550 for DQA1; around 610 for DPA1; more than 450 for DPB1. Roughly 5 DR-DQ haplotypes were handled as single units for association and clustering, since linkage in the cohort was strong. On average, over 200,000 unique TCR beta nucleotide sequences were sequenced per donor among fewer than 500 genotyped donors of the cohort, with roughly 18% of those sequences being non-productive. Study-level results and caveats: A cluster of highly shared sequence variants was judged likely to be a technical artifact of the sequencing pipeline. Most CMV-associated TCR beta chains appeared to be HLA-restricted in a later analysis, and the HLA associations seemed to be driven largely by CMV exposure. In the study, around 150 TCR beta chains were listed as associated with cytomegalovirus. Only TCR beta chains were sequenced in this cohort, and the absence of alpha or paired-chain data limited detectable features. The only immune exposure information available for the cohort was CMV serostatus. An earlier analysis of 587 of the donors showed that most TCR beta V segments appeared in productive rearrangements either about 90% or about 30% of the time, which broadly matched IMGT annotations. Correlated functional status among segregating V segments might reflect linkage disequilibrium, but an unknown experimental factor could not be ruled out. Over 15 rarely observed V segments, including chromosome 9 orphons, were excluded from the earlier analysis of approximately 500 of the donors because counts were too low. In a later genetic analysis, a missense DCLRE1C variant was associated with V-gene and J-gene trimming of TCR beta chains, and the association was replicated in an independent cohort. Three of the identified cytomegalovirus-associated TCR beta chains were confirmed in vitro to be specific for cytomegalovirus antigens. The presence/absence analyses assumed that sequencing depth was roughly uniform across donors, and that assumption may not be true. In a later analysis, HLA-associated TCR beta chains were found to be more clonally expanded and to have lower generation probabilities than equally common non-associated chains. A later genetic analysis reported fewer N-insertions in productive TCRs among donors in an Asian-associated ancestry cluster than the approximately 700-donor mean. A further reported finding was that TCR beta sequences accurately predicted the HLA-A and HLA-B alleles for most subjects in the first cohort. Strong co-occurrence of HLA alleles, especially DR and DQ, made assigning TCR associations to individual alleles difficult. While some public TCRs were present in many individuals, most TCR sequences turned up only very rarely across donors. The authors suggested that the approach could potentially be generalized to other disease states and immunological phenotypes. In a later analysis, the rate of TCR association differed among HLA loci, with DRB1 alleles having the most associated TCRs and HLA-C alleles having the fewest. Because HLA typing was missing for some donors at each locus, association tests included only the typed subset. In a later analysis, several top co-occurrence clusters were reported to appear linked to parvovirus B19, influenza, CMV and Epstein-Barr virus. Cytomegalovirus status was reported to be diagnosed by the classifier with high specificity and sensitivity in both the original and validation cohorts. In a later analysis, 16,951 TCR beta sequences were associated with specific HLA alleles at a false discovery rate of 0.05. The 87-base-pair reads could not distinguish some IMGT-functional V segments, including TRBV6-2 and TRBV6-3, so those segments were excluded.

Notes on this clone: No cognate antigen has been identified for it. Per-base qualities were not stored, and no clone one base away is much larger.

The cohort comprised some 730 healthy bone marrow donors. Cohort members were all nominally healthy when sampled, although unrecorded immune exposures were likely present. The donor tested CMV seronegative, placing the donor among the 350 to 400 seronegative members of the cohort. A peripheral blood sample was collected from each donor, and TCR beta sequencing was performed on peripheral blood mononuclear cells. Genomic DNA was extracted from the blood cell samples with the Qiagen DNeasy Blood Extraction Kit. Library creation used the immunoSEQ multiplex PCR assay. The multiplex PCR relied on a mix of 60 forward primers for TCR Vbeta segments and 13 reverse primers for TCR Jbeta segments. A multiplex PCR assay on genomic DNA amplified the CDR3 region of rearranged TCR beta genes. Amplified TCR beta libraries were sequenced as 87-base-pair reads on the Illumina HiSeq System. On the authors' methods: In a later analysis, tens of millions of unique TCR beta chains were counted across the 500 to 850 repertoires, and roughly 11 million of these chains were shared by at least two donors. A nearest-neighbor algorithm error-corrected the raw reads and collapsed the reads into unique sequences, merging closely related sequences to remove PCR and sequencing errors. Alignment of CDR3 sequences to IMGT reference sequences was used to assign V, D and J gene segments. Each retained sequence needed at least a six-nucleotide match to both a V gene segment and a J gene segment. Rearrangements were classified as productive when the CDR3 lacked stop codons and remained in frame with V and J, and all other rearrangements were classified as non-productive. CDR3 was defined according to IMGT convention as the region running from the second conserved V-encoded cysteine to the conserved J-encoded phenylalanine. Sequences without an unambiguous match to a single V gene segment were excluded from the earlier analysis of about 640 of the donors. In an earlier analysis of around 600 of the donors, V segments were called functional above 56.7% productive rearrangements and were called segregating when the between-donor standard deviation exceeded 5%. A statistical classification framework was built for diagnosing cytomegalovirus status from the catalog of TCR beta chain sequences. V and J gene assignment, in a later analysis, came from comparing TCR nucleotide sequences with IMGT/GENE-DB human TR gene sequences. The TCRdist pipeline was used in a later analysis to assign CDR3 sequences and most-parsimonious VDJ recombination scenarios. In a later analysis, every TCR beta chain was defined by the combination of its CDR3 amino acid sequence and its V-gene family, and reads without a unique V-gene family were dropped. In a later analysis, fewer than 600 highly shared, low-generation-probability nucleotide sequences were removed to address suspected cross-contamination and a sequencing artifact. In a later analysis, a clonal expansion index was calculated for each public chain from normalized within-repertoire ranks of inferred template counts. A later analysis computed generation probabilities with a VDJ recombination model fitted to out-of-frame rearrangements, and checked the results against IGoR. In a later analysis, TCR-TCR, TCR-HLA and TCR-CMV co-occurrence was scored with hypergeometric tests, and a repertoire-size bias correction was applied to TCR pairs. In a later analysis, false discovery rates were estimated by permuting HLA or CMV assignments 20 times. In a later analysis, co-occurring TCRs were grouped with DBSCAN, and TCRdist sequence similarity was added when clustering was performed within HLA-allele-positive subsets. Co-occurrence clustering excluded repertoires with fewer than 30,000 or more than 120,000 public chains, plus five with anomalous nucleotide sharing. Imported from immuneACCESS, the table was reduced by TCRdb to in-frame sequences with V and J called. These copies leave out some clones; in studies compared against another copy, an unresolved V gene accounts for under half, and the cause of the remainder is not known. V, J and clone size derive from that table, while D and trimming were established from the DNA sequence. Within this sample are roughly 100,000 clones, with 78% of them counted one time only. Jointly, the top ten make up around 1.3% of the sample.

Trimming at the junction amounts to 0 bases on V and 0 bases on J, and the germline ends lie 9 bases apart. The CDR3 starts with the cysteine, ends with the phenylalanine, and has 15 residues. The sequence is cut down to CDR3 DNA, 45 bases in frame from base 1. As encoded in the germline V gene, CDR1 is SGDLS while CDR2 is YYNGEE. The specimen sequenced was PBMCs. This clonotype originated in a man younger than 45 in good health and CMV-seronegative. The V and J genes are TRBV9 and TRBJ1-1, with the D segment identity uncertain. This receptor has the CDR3 CASSVAGQVNTEAFF. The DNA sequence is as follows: TGTGCCAGCAGCGTAGCTGGGCAGGTGAACACTGAAGCTTTCTTT.